What follows describes a single T cell receptor (beta chain). Antigen: not known. These data are taken from a study of vaccination and CD4 T cells after COVID-19. Study details: Post-vaccine sampling followed dose two by a median around 74 days (range 14 to 241).

Sequencing of DNA taken from cultured CD4+ T cells relied on the Oncomine TCR Beta short-read assay. One entry per CDR3 protein, called by TCRdb with MiXCR from the PCR reads. The table includes 11,000 to 15,000 distinct CDR3 sequences, under 60% detected once. Findings and caveats of the study: Within convalescent individuals, 304 out of 307 vaccine-specific clones proved to be spike mono-reactive.

This CDR3 has 15 amino acids. The V end was cut by 6 bases, the J end by 3 bases, with 17 bases between. Germline CDR1 and CDR2: MNHEY and SMNVEV (reference sequence). Treatment of the sample: roughly 11-day PBMC culture with coronavirus spike peptide pools or control peptides (ViraFEST assay). TCRs were sequenced by ViraFEST after antigen-specific T cells had been expanded with peptide pools. The sample was CD4+ T cells from blood, cultured in vitro. The clonotype was recovered from a human donor who had recovered from COVID-19. The rearrangement links TRBV27 to TRBJ1-2; possibly TRBD1 for D (5 bases). The CDR3 nucleotides are TGTGCCAGCAGAACCGGGACGACCATGGACTATGGCTACACCTTC. It yields the protein CASRTGTTMDYGYTF.